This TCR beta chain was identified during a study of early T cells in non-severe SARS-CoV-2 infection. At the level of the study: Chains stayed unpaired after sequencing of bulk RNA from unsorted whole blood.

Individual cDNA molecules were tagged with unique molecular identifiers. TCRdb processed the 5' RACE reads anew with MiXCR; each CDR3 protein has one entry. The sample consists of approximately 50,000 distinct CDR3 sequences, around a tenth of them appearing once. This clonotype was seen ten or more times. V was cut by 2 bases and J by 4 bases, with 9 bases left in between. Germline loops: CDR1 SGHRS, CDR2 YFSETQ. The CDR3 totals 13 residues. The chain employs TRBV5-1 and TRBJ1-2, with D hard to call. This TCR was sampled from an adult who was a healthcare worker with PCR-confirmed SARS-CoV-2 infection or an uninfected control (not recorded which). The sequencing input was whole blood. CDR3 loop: CASSFGETYGYTF. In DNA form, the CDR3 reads TGCGCCAGCAGCTTTGGGGAAACCTATGGCTACACCTTC.